This TCR beta chain originates from a study of beta chain features in type 1 diabetes. Study-level results: Within each of all four CD4+ subsets, Type 1 diabetes patients had TCRB CDR3s that were moderately but significantly shorter.

The CDR3 is 14 residues long. Every bit of the isolated RNA underwent reverse transcription, so sequencing read expressed TCRB transcripts. Libraries were prepared by immunoSEQ multiplex PCR; TCRdb keeps only in-frame clonotypes and omits some of them. The data contain 150,000 to 170,000 clones, 9% to 12% of them singletons. On this clone: Its specificity is not known.

The V and J genes are TRBV21-1 and TRBJ2-3; the table assigns TRBD2, which was not confirmed against the DNA. TRBV21-1 is given as a pseudogene. Sequenced sample: central memory CD4+ T cells from blood. This clonotype was sampled from a man aged 25 to 40 with type 1 diabetes. The CDR3 region is CASSRRTDTDTQYF. The CDR3 DNA sequence: TGTGCCAGCAGTCGTCGGACTGACACAGATACGCAGTATTTT.